Described below is a single T cell receptor (beta chain) sequence and its context. Its cognate antigen is unknown. A single base separates this from a much larger clone, so it may be a read error. The CDR3 covers 14 residues. The entry originates in a study of tumor-infiltrating lymphocytes in primary liver carcinoma. About the study: Male and female patients aged 30 to 69 years made up the cohort.

Germline DNA was also extracted, with blood RNA taken from unsorted whole blood. TCR beta cDNA was made from 500 ng total RNA with a constant-region primer. Library construction for TCR beta comprised three nested multiplex PCR rounds performed with slightly modified ARM-PCR. TRBV1-TRBV30 forward and Cbeta reverse primers drove the first two approximately 10-cycle rounds. TCRdb ran MiXCR on the multiplex PCR reads and lists one entry per CDR3 protein. The sample holds 190,000 or so distinct CDR3 sequences, roughly 61% seen once. Broader study findings: Tumor top-250-clone fraction significantly exceeded that of blood (p = 0.039). Bulk unsorted samples prevented comparison of CD4+ and CD8+ repertoires.

The V and J genes are TRBV12-3 or TRBV12-4 and TRBJ1-1, with D perhaps matching TRBD1 (6 bases). The sequenced sample consisted of peripheral blood. The origin of this receptor is a woman in her fifties or sixties with primary liver carcinoma and hepatitis B virus infection. Here the CDR3 reads CGSSLLRGNTEAFF. In DNA, the CDR3 is TGTGGCAGCAGTTTACTCAGGGGAAACACTGAAGCTTTCTTT.